The 30 T cell receptor beta chains in this list originate from one sample, sequenced in a study of cytomegalovirus exposure and HLA in healthy donors. Primers: 60 Vbeta forward and 13 Jbeta reverse. Some clones are missing from TCRdb's copy, which holds only in-frame ones; the method was immunoSEQ multiplex PCR. Of 160,000 or so clones listed, just over 75% are singletons. Material for sequencing was PBMCs. The origin of the receptors is a man aged 35-49 years in good health and CMV-seronegative.

The rearrangement links TRBV5-1 to TRBJ2-2; tentative D call: TRBD2 (5 bases). This CDR3 has 13 residues. Trimming pared 6 bases from V and 2 bases from J, leaving 8 bases between. CDR1 and CDR2 from the germline V gene are SGHRS and YFSETQ. This chain's CDR3 is CASTGDNTGELFF. The DNA of the CDR3 is TGCGCCAGCACCGGGGATAACACCGGGGAGCTGTTTTTT.

J is TRBJ1-1 and V is TRBV14; no clear D. The germline gives CDR1 SGHDN, CDR2 FVKESK. CDR3 length: 13 residues. Trimming took 0 bases from V and 2 from J, leaving 4 bases between them. CDR3 DNA: TGTGCCAGCAGCCAAGAGTATAACACTGAAGCTTTCTTT. Translated, it gives CASSQEYNTEAFF.

The chain links TRBV28 to TRBJ2-7; TRBD1 matches 7 bases. With 7 bases clipped from V and 0 bases from J, the junction kept 3 bases outside the gene matches. The CDR3 is 13 amino acids. Per germline, CDR1 MDHEN and CDR2 SYDVKM. The CDR3 reads CASKTGPSYEQYF. The CDR3 nucleotides read TGTGCCAGCAAGACAGGGCCCTCCTACGAGCAGTACTTC.

The V and J genes are TRBV6-4 and TRBJ1-1; D unresolved. CDR1 and CDR2 from the germline V gene are MRHNA and SNTAGT. The V and J ends lost 3 bases and 5 bases respectively, with 10 bases between them. The CDR3 has 13 residues. This CDR3 is CASSEAAGTEAFF. The CDR3 coding sequence is TGTGCCAGCAGTGAAGCAGCGGGAACTGAAGCTTTCTTT.

The chain employs TRBV27 and TRBJ1-3; D might be TRBD1 (5 bases). The germline CDR1 and CDR2 sequences are MNHEY and SMNVEV (reference sequence). The CDR3 sequence is 17 residues long. V lost 0 bases to trimming and J lost 0 bases, with 12 bases between them. The CDR3 sequence is CASSLSEPGHSGNTIYF. CDR3 bases: TGTGCCAGCAGTTTATCGGAGCCAGGACACTCTGGAAACACCATATATTTT.

Here the CDR3 DNA reads TGTGCCAGCAGCCCATTACAGGGATTTGGCACTGAAGCTTTCTTT. Amino acids: CASSPLQGFGTEAFF. This rearrangement joins TRBV9 to TRBJ1-1; possibly TRBD1 for D (6 bases). CDR3 length: 15 residues. The germline V gene encodes CDR1 SGDLS and CDR2 YYNGEE. V was pared by 4 bases and J by 4 bases, with 17 bases between. Full variable domain (remainder filled in from reference TRBV9 and TRBJ1-1): DSGVTQTPKHLITATGQRVTLRCSPRSGDLSVYWYQQSLDQGLQFLIQYYNGEERAKGNILERFSAQQFPDLHSELNLSSLELGDSALYFCASSPLQGFGTEAFFGQGTRLTVV.

V usage is TRBV6-6 and J usage is TRBJ1-1; D is ambiguous. The CDR3 covers 13 residues. V dropped 6 bases and J dropped 3 bases, with 11 bases sitting between them. Germline CDR1 MNHNY, CDR2 SVGAGI (reference sequence). CDR3 nucleotides: TGTGCCAGCAGGAACCCCGGGGACACTGAAGCTTTCTTT. This gives the protein CASRNPGDTEAFF.

V and J are TRBV27 and TRBJ1-1; 10 bases align to TRBD1. Germline CDR1 and CDR2: MNHEY and SMNVEV (reference sequence). The CDR3 covers 15 residues. After removal of 5 bases from V and 6 bases from J, the junction contained 9 bases not matched to a gene. CDR3 nucleotide sequence: TGTGCCAGCAGTCCTTACGGGACAGGGGACCCTGAAGCTTTCTTT. This translates into CASSPYGTGDPEAFF.

V is TRBV7-2 and J is TRBJ1-3, with 10 bases matching TRBD1. This CDR3 has 14 amino acids. CDR1 is SGHTA and CDR2 is FQGNSA in the germline V gene. V lost 5 bases, J lost 7 bases, and 5 bases stayed unmatched. DNA for the CDR3: TGTGCCAGCAGCGCGGGACAGGGGACGAACACCATATATTTT. Protein product: CASSAGQGTNTIYF.

This chain uses TRBV7-8 with TRBJ2-7; tentatively, D is TRBD2 (5 bases). V was trimmed by 5 bases and J by 0 bases, leaving 14 bases between them. CDR3 length equals 15 residues. Germline values: CDR1 SGHVS, CDR2 FQNEAQ. This CDR3 is CASSPGEQSSYEQYF. In DNA form, the CDR3 reads TGTGCCAGCAGCCCCGGGGAGCAGAGCTCCTACGAGCAGTACTTC.

This chain links TRBV19 with TRBJ1-5; maybe TRBD1 (5 bases). Germline CDR1 reads LNHDA; CDR2 reads SQIVND (reference sequence). CDR3 length: 14 amino acids. Trimming took 11 bases from V and 4 from J, leaving 18 bases between them. The DNA for the CDR3 is TGTGCCTCCACCCGGACACTTCCTAATCAGCCCCAGCATTTT. This translates into CASTRTLPNQPQHF.

The gene calls are TRBV7-8 and TRBJ2-3; 8 nucleotides match TRBD2. Germline V CDR1 and CDR2: SGHVS, FQNEAQ. V trimming: 10 bases; J trimming: 3 bases; junction bases outside the gene matches: 3. CDR3 length equals 12 residues. CDR3 nucleotide sequence: TGTGCCACGGGAGGGGAAACAGATACGCAGTATTTT. Its translation: CATGGETDTQYF.

The rearrangement links TRBV28 to TRBJ2-3; TRBD2 agrees at 14 bases. Germline V gives CDR1 MDHEN, CDR2 SYDVKM. V was pared by 5 bases and J by 1 base, with 14 bases of the junction left unmatched. The CDR3 sequence is 20 residues long. The CDR3: CASSTLAGTSGSSGTDTQYF. CDR3 coding DNA: TGTGCCAGCAGTACCCTAGCCGGGACTAGCGGGAGTTCAGGCACAGATACGCAGTATTTT.

The V and J genes are TRBV7-7 and TRBJ2-7; 7 positions agree with TRBD2. The CDR3 spans 14 residues. Germline assignment: CDR1 SSHAT and CDR2 FNYEAQ (reference sequence). CDR3 sequence (DNA): TGTGCTAGCAGCCCCACTAGCGTTCCCTACGAGCAGTACGTC. Translated, it gives CASSPTSVPYEQYV.

The chain is built from TRBV9 and TRBJ2-3; weak D call: TRBD2 (6 bases). Trimming took off 4 bases at V and 6 bases at J, with 18 bases between the two ends. CDR3 length: 15 residues. From germline, CDR1 is SGDLS and CDR2 YYNGEE. CDR3 nucleotide sequence: TGTGCCAGCAGCTACGATCGGGGACTCGGGGATACGCAGTATTTT. Protein: CASSYDRGLGDTQYF.

The chain recombines TRBV12-5 with TRBJ2-5; 9 nucleotides align to TRBD1. Trimming removed 5 bases from V and 3 bases from J; junction bases left unmatched: 10. The CDR3 loop spans 16 amino acids. CDR1 is LGHNT, CDR2 FRNRAP, per germline. This chain's CDR3 is CASGIGTGTPEETQYF. The CDR3 DNA follows: TGTGCTAGTGGTATCGGGACAGGGACTCCCGAAGAGACCCAGTACTTC.

For the CDR3, the DNA is TGTGCCAGCAGCGGGTCGGGAAAAGGAGCAGATACGCAGTATTTT. This translates into CASSGSGKGADTQYF. The chain links TRBV9 to TRBJ2-3; TRBD2 might be the D (5 bases). V lost 3 bases and J 4 bases, leaving 15 bases between the germline ends. CDR1 is SGDLS, CDR2 YYNGEE, per germline. The CDR3 length is 15 residues.

This clone has more than one count but fewer than ten. This rearrangement joins TRBV28 to TRBJ1-4; D not certain. Trimming cost V 3 bases and J 4 bases, with 6 bases left between them. CDR3 length: 13 residues. Germline CDR1 MDHEN, CDR2 SYDVKM. CDR3 region: CASSFRSNEKLFF. CDR3 nucleotide sequence: TGTGCCAGCAGTTTTCGCAGTAATGAAAAACTGTTTTTT. Looking up the rest from reference TRBV28 and TRBJ1-4 gives the full variable domain: DVKVTQSSRYLVKRTGEKVFLECVQDMDHENMFWYRQDPGLGLRLIYFSYDVKMKEKGDIPEGYSVSREKKERFSLILESASTNQTSMYLCASSFRSNEKLFFGSGTQLSVL.

The J gene is TRBJ1-3, the V gene TRBV11-2, with D perhaps TRBD1 (6 bases). This CDR3 has 14 amino acids. Trimming pared 2 bases from V and 7 bases from J, leaving 12 bases between. CDR1 is SGHAT and CDR2 is FQNNGV in the germline V gene. CDR3 in DNA: TGTGCCAGCAGCTTACAACCAGGGGAGAACACCATATATTTT. Residues: CASSLQPGENTIYF.

The V and J genes are TRBV28 and TRBJ2-7; D possibly corresponds to TRBD1 (8 bases). CDR1 is MDHEN, CDR2 SYDVKM, per germline. V gave up 6 bases and J gave up 6 bases, with 15 bases separating them. There are 13 residues in the CDR3. In DNA, the CDR3 is TGTGCCAGCAGACCACAGGGGGGGACCGAGCAGTACGTC. Protein product: CASRPQGGTEQYV.

V gene TRBV18 combines with J gene TRBJ2-2, with 9 bases fitting TRBD2. In germline, CDR1 is KGHSH, CDR2 LQKENI. The CDR3 length is 16 residues. V was pared by 5 bases and J by 4 bases, with 8 bases of the junction left unmatched. The CDR3 protein is CASSSSLAGLTGELFF. The CDR3, as DNA: TGTGCCAGCTCATCCAGCCTAGCGGGGCTCACCGGGGAGCTGTTTTTT. Variable domain in full (rest from reference TRBV18 and TRBJ2-2): NAGVMQNPRHLVRRRGQEARLRCSPMKGHSHVYWYRQLPEEGLKFMVYLQKENIIDESGMPKERFSAEFPKEGPSILRIQQVVRGDSAAYFCASSSSLAGLTGELFFGEGSRLTVL.

V and J are TRBV11-3 and TRBJ2-2; TRBD2 might be the D (6 bases). Looked up from germline, CDR1 is SGHNT and CDR2 is YENEEA. This CDR3 has 15 residues. V was trimmed by 3 bases and J by 4 bases, leaving 12 bases between them. CDR3 region: CASSFAGPRTGELFF. DNA of the CDR3: TGTGCCAGCAGCTTTGCGGGGCCCCGCACCGGGGAGCTGTTTTTT.

The rearrangement uses TRBV6-5 and TRBJ1-1, with TRBD1 identical over 11 bases. With V trimmed by 5 bases and J by 3 bases, 5 bases remained unmatched. Germline lookup yields CDR1 MNHEY and CDR2 SVGAGI. The CDR3 has 15 amino acids. In nucleotides, the CDR3 is TGTGCCAGCAGTGGACAGGGGGCAGGTGACACTGAAGCTTTCTTT. It translates to CASSGQGAGDTEAFF.

The chain uses TRBV7-6 and TRBJ2-6; 7 bases fit TRBD1. Germline trimming cut 1 base from V and 3 bases from J; bases unmatched to any gene: 12. Germline CDR1 and CDR2: SGHVS and FNYEAQ. This CDR3 is built from 19 residues. Written as DNA, the CDR3 is TGTGCCAGCAGCTTAGAAGTAGGTCAGGGGGTCGGTGGGGCCAACGTCCTGACTTTC. It yields the protein CASSLEVGQGVGGANVLTF.

This chain links TRBV18 with TRBJ1-1; no reliable D call. The germline V gene encodes CDR1 KGHSH and CDR2 LQKENI. V was pared by 3 bases and J by 2 bases, with 13 bases between. The CDR3 is 15 amino acids. The CDR3 DNA sequence: TGTGCCAGCTCACCCTCGGGGTCGACTAACACTGAAGCTTTCTTT. It yields the protein CASSPSGSTNTEAFF.

This rearrangement joins TRBV2 to TRBJ2-3, with D possibly TRBD2 on 5 matching bases. Germline V gene lookup returns CDR1 SNHLY and CDR2 FYNNEI. The CDR3 consists of 14 residues. V dropped 8 bases and J dropped 1 base, with 13 bases sitting between them. The CDR3 sequence is CASGAETRTDTQYF. For the CDR3, the DNA is TGTGCCAGCGGAGCGGAAACGCGCACAGATACGCAGTATTTT.

This clone was counted only a few times. The chain is built from TRBV7-9 and TRBJ1-4; 7 nucleotides match TRBD1. The V and J ends lost 5 bases and 7 bases, in that order; junction bases with no gene match: 7. Germline lookup yields CDR1 SEHNR and CDR2 FQNEAQ (reference sequence). There are 14 residues in the CDR3. CDR3 protein: CASSVTGVGEKLFF. The CDR3, as DNA: TGTGCCAGCAGCGTTACAGGGGTGGGTGAAAAACTGTTTTTT.

The chain carries TRBV30 and TRBJ1-5; D is ambiguous. The CDR3 covers 14 residues. From germline, CDR1 is GTSNPN and CDR2 SVGIG (reference sequence). Trimming removed 2 bases at V and 5 bases at J, with 13 bases between. The CDR3 sequence: CAWSPTTTDQPQHF. The DNA for the CDR3 is TGTGCCTGGAGTCCGACGACTACCGATCAGCCCCAGCATTTT.

The chain joins TRBV28 to TRBJ2-6, with 7 bases aligning to TRBD2. Germline V CDR1 and CDR2: MDHEN, SYDVKM. The trim removed 9 bases at V and 1 base at J, leaving 6 bases unmatched. This CDR3 is built from 15 residues. The CDR3 loop is CASRGVWSGANVLTF. In nucleotides, the CDR3 is TGTGCCAGTCGGGGGGTATGGTCTGGGGCCAACGTCCTGACTTTC. The variable domain in full, completed from reference TRBV28 and TRBJ2-6, reads DVKVTQSSRYLVKRTGEKVFLECVQDMDHENMFWYRQDPGLGLRLIYFSYDVKMKEKGDIPEGYSVSREKKERFSLILESASTNQTSMYLCASRGVWSGANVLTFGAGSRLTVL.

This chain uses TRBV2 with TRBJ2-6; 10 bases agree with TRBD1. Per germline, CDR1 SNHLY and CDR2 FYNNEI. V trimming: 6 bases; J trimming: 4 bases; junction bases outside the gene matches: 6. The CDR3 has 16 residues. This chain's CDR3 is CASRRTGGEGANVLTF. In DNA, the CDR3 is TGTGCCAGCAGGAGGACAGGGGGAGAGGGGGCCAACGTCCTGACTTTC.